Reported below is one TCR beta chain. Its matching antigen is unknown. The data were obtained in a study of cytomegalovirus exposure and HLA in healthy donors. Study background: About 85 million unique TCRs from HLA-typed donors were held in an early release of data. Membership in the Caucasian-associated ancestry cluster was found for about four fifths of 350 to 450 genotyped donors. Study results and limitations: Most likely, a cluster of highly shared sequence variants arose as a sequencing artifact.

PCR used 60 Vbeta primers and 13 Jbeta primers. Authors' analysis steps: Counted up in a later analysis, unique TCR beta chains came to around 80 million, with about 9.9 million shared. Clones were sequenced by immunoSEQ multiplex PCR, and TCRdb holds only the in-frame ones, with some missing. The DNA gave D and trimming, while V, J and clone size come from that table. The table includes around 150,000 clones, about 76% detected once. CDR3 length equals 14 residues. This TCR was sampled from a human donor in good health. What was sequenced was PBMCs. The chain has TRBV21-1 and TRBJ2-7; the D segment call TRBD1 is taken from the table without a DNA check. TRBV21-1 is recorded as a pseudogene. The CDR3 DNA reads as TGTGCCAGCAGCAAAGTTGGTCAGGGCTACGAGCAGTACTTC. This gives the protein CASSKVGQGYEQYF.